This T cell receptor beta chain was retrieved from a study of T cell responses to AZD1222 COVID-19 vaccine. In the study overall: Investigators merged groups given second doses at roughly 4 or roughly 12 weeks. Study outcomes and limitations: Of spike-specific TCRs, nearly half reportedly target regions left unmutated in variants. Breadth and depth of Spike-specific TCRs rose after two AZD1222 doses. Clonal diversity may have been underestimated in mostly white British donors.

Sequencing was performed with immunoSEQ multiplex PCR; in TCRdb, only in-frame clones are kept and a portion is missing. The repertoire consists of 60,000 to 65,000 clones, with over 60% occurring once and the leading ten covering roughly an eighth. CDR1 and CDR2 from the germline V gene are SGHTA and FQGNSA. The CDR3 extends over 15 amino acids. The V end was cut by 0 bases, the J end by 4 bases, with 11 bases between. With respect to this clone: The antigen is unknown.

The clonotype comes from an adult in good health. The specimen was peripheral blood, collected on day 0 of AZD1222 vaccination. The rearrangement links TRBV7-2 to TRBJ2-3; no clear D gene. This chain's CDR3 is CASSLARSAADTQYF. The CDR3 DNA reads TGTGCCAGCAGCTTAGCCAGGAGCGCAGCAGATACGCAGTATTTT.